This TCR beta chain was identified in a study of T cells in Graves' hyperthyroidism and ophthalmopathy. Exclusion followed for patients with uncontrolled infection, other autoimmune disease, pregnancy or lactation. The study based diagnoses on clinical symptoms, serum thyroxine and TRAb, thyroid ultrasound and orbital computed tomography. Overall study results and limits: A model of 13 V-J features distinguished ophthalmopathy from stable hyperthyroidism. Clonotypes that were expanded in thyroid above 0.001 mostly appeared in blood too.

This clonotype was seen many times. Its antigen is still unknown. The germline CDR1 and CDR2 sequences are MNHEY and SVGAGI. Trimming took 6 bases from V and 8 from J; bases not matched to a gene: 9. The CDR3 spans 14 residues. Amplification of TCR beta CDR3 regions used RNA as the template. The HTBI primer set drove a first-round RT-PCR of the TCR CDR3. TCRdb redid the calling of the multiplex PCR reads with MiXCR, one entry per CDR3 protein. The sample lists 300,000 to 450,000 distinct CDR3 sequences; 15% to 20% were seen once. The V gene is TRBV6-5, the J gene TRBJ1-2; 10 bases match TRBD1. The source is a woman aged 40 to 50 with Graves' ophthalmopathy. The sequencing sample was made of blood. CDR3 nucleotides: TGTGCCAGCAGGCGACAGGGGGCACGGGAAGGCTACACCTTC. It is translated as CASRRQGAREGYTF.